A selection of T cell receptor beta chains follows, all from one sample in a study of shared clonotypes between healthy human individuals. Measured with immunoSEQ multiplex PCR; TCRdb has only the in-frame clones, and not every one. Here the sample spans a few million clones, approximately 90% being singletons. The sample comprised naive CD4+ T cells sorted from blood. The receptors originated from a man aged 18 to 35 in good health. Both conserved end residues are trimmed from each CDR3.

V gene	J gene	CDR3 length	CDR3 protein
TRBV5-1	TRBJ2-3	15	ASSLSPGQQSTDTQY
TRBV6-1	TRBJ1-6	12	ATTWGTANSPLH
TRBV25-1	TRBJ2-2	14	ASSVGQGLGTGELF
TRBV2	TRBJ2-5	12	ASSDGRGAETQY
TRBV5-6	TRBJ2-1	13	ASSPGLAVDNEQF
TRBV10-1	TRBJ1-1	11	ASTDDMNTEAF
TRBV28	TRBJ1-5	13	ASSYSGILDQPQH
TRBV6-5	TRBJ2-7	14	ASSYSSGGSRHEQY
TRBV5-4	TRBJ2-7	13	ASSFGREASYEQY
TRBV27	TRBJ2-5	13	ASSLGTGGRETQY
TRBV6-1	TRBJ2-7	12	ASCRQPGSYEQY
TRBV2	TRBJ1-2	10	ASRGTVTGYT
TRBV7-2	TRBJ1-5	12	ASSSDGINQPQH
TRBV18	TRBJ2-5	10	ASSPRLETQY
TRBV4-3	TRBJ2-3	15	ASSQDSAFRATDTQY
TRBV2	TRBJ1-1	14	ASSAPAGTLNTEAF
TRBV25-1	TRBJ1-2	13	ASSLGGTQTGGYT
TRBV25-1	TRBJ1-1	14	ASSDPLGRGGTEAF
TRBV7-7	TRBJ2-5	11	ASSLSGQETQY
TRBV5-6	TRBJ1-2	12	ASISGGTLYGYT
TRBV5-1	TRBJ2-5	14	ASSLDGSVSGETQY
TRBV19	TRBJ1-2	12	ASVGLRANYGYT
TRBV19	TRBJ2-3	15	ASSRNPPGGGTDTQY